This T cell receptor beta chain was identified in a study of beta chain features in type 1 diabetes. General study findings and limits: Although PCR might favor shorter templates, it would do so equally in patients and controls.

This clone was seen only a few times. Its antigen is not known. Every donor provided one heparinised blood draw, which averaged approximately 120 mL. Sorted cells reached over 95% purity in every population. Expressed TCRB transcripts got sequenced, as all isolated RNA was reverse transcribed. The assay was immunoSEQ multiplex PCR, and TCRdb's table has in-frame clones only and misses some. The table shows around 150,000 clones, with less than 9.5% occurring only once. The V and J ends lost 8 bases and 2 bases respectively, with 19 bases between them. The CDR3 extends over 14 amino acids. The germline V gene encodes CDR1 GTSNPN and CDR2 SVGIG (reference sequence).

The gene calls are TRBV30 and TRBJ2-7; D perhaps matches TRBD2 (6 bases). The clonotype comes from a man younger than 35 in good health. Sequencing used central memory CD4+ T cells from blood. The CDR3 protein is CAGGSATGTYEQYF. The CDR3 DNA reads as TGTGCCGGGGGGTCGGCCACCGGAACCTACGAGCAGTACTTC. The variable domain in full, with the rest retrieved from reference TRBV30 and TRBJ2-7, is SQTIHQWPATLVQPVGSPLSLECTVEGTSNPNLYWYRQAAGRGLQLLFYSVGIGQISSEVPQNLSASRPQDRQFILSSKKLLLSDSGFYLCAGGSATGTYEQYFGPGTRLTVT.